The clone carrying this T cell receptor (beta chain) came up a few times. Antigen: not known. The data stem from a study of response to subunit inactivated influenza vaccine. Study-wide points: Few additional T cells are recruited per seasonal influenza vaccination, authors suggested.

MiXCR, applied by TCRdb to the RT-PCR reads, yields one record per CDR3 protein. The data contain 530,000 or so distinct CDR3 sequences, 11% to 15% of them seen just once; the ten biggest clones take up 8.5% to 14%. Here the sequenced sample was PBMCs from blood, taken approximately 13 days after vaccination. The sequence was obtained from a man aged 45-60 years who received an inactivated influenza vaccine.

CDR3 loop: CASGPRPRHYEQYF. DNA for the CDR3: TGTGCTAGTGGCCCCAGACCCCGACACTACGAGCAGTACTTC. The V gene is TRBV12-5, the J gene TRBJ2-7; no clear D gene. CDR1 is LGHNT, CDR2 FRNRAP, per germline. The CDR3 is 14 residues long. V lost 6 bases, J lost 3 bases, and 15 bases lay in between.